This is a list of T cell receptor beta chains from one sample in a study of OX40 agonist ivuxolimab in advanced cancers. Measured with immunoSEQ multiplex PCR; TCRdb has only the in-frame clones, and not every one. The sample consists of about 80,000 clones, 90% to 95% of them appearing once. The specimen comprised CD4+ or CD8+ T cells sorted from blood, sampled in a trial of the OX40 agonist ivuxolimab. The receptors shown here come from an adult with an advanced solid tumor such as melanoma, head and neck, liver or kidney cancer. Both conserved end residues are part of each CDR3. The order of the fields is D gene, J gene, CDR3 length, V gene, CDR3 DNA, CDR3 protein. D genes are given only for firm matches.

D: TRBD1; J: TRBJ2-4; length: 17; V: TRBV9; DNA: TGTGCCAGCAGCGTAGCGACGCGGGACAGGGCCAAAAACATTCAGTACTTC; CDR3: CASSVATRDRAKNIQYF
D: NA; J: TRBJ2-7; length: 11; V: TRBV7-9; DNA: TGTGCCAGCAGCGAATCAGTTGAGCAGTACTTC; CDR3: CASSESVEQYF
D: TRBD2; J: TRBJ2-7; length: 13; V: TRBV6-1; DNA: TGTGCCTTCCTAGCGGACAACTCCTACGAGCAGTACTTC; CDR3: CAFLADNSYEQYF
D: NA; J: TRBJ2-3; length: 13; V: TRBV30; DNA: TGTGCCTGGAGGGAGGGTCCCACAGATACGCAGTATTTT; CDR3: CAWREGPTDTQYF
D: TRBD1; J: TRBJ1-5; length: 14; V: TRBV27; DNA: TGTGCCAGCAGTCCCGGACAGGCCAATCAGCCCCAGCATTTT; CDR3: CASSPGQANQPQHF
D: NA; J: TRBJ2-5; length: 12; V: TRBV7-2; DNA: TGTGCCAGCAGCTTCCACGAAGAGACCCAGTACTTC; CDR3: CASSFHEETQYF
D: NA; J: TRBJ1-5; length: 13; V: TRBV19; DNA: TGTGCCAGCGTGCAGGGTAGCAATCAGCCCCAGCATTTT; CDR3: CASVQGSNQPQHF
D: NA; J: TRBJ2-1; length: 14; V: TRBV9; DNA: TGTGCCAGCAGCGTACACGGGAGCAACAATGAGCAGTTCTTC; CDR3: CASSVHGSNNEQFF
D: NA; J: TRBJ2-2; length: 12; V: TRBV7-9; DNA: TGTGCCAGCAGCACGGGGGCCGGGGAGCTGTTTTTT; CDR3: CASSTGAGELFF
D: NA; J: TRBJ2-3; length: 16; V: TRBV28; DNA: TGTGCCAGCAGTTCCGGACGGACTGACAACACAGATACGCAGTATTTT; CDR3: CASSSGRTDNTDTQYF
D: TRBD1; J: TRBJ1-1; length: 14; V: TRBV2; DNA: TGTGCCAGCAGGGAAGGACAGGGGAACACTGAAGCTTTCTTT; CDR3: CASREGQGNTEAFF
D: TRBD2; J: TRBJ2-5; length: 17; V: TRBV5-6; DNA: TGTGCCAGCAGCCCAGGACTAGCCGAAATCCACCAAGAGACCCAGTACTTC; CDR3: CASSPGLAEIHQETQYF
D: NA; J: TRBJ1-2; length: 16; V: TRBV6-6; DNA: TGTGCCAGCAGTTCTGACTCTACCCCCCCAGTCGGAGGCTACACCTTC; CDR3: CASSSDSTPPVGGYTF
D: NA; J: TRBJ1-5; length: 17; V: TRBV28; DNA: TGTGCCAGCAGTTACCCCTCAACAGGAACCCCCAATCAGCCCCAGCATTTT; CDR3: CASSYPSTGTPNQPQHF
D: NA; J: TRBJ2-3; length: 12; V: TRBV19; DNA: TGTGCCAGTAGTATCCAGGGGGGAACGCAGTATTTT; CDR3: CASSIQGGTQYF